Listed here are 7 T cell receptor beta chains from one sample, sequenced in a study of cytomegalovirus exposure and HLA in healthy donors. Primers for the PCR totalled 60 Vbeta and 13 Jbeta. Method: immunoSEQ multiplex PCR; TCRdb's copy keeps in-frame clones and lacks some. This sample's clone table lists some 42,000 clones. Sequencing was done on a sample of PBMCs. The receptor source for this set is a man aged 25-45 years in good health and CMV-seronegative.

J is TRBJ1-1 and V is TRBV4-2; 11 nucleotides line up with TRBD1. The CDR3 contains 17 residues. The germline gives CDR1 LGHNA, CDR2 YNFKEQ. V dropped 4 bases and J dropped 1; count of bases not matched to a gene: 8. The CDR3 here is CASSRPPGTGGNTEAFF. CDR3 DNA sequence: TGTGCCAGCAGCCGGCCCCCCGGGACAGGGGGGAACACTGAAGCTTTCTTT.

The chain recombines TRBV25-1 with TRBJ2-3, with a weak D call TRBD1 (6 bases). There are 12 residues in the CDR3. The germline V gene encodes CDR1 MGHDK and CDR2 SYGVNS. Trimming removed 10 bases from V and 2 bases from J, with 10 bases in between. The CDR3 loop reads CATTGFTDTQYF. The CDR3 DNA reads as TGTGCCACTACAGGGTTCACAGATACGCAGTATTTT. Full variable domain (rest looked up from reference TRBV25-1 and TRBJ2-3): EADIYQTPRYLVIGTGKKITLECSQTMGHDKMYWYQQDPGMELHLIHYSYGVNSTEKGDLSSESTVSRIRTEHFPLTLESARPSHTSQYLCATTGFTDTQYFGPGTRLTVL.

V is TRBV11-2 and J is TRBJ2-7; D is possibly TRBD1 (6 bases). V shed 6 bases and J shed 2 bases, with 14 bases lying between them. CDR3 size: 14 residues. Germline V lookup: CDR1 SGHAT, CDR2 FQNNGV. CDR3 residues: CASRLDRWTYEQYF. CDR3 DNA sequence: TGTGCCAGCAGACTCGACAGGTGGACCTACGAGCAGTACTTC. Combining the CDR3 with reference TRBV11-2 and TRBJ2-7 gives the whole variable domain EAGVAQSPRYKIIEKRQSVAFWCNPISGHATLYWYQQILGQGPKLLIQFQNNGVVDDSQLPKDRFSAERLKGVDSTLKIQPAKLEDSAVYLCASRLDRWTYEQYFGPGTRLTVT.

The chain couples TRBV11-2 to TRBJ1-1, with 7 bases lining up with TRBD1. V dropped 5 bases and J dropped 8; count of bases not matched to a gene: 14. This CDR3 spans 15 amino acids. CDR1 is SGHAT and CDR2 is FQNNGV in the germline V gene. This chain's CDR3 is CASSVTGTPDVEAFF. CDR3 in DNA: TGTGCCAGCAGCGTGACAGGGACCCCCGATGTCGAAGCTTTCTTT.

The J gene is TRBJ2-7, the V gene TRBV5-1, with D perhaps matching TRBD2 (5 bases). CDR1 SGHRS and CDR2 YFSETQ come from the germline V gene. The CDR3 contains 15 residues. V dropped 0 bases and J dropped 0 bases, with 10 bases sitting between them. The CDR3 protein is CASSLDPGSSYEQYF. Here the CDR3 DNA reads TGCGCCAGCAGCTTGGATCCGGGGAGCTCCTACGAGCAGTACTTC.

The chain links TRBV4-2 to TRBJ2-1, with D possibly matching TRBD1 (5 bases). CDR3 size: 14 residues. Germline V gene sequence: CDR1 LGHNA, CDR2 YNFKEQ. V was cut by 4 bases and J by 7 bases, with 14 bases left in between. The CDR3 coding sequence is TGTGCCAGCAGCCCGGACAAGGTAGGGAATGAGCAGTTCTTC. As protein: CASSPDKVGNEQFF.

As to this clone: Compared with germline, one end of the junction differs, possibly owing to a read error. This chain connects TRBV4-3 to TRBJ2-5; a weak D match, TRBD2 (5 bases). From germline, CDR1 is LGHNA and CDR2 YSLEER. The CDR3 covers 13 residues. CDR3 sequence: CASSQSVGENQYF. CDR3 DNA sequence: TGCGCCAGCAGCCAATCGGTCGGGGAGAACCAGTACTTC.